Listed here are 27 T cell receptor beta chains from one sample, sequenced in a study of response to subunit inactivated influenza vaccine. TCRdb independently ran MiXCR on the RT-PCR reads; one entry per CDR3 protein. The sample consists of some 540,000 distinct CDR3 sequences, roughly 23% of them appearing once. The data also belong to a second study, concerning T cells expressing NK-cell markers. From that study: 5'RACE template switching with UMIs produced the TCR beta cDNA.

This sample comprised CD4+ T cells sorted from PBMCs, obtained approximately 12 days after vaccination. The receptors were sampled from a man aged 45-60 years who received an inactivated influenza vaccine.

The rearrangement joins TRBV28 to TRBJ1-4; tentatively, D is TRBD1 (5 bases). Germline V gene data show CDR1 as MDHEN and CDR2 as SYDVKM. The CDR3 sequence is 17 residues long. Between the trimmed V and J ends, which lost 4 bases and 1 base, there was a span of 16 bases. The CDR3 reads CASSSPTSTVTNEKLFF. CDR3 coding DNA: TGTGCCAGCAGTTCCCCAACGTCGACAGTAACTAATGAAAAACTGTTTTTT.

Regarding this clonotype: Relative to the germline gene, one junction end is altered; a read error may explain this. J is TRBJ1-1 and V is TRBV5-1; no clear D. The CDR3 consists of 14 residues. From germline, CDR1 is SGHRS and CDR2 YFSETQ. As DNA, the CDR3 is TGCGCCAGCATCTTGGAAACCGCGGGGACTGAAGCTTTCTTT. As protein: CASILETAGTEAFF. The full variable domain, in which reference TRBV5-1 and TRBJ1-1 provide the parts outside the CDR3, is KAGVTQTPRYLIKTRGQQVTLSCSPISGHRSVSWYQQTPGQGLQFLFEYFSETQRNKGNFPGRFSGRQFSNSRSEMNVSTLELGDSALYLCASILETAGTEAFFGQGTRLTVV.

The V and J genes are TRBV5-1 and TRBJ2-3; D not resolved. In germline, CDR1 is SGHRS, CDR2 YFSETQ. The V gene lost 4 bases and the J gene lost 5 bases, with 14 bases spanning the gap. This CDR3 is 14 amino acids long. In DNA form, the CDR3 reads TGCGCCAGCAGCCTTCCTCCGGTGGAAGATACGCAGTATTTT. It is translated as CASSLPPVEDTQYF.

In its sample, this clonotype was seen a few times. CDR3 residues: CASQRGGMMTGELFF. The CDR3 nucleotides are TGTGCCAGCCAGCGAGGGGGGATGATGACCGGGGAGCTGTTTTTT. The chain carries TRBV28 and TRBJ2-2, with D perhaps TRBD1 or TRBD2 (6 bases each). Trimming shortened V by 8 bases and J by 5 bases, and 18 bases separated the two germline ends. Germline V gives CDR1 MDHEN, CDR2 SYDVKM. The CDR3 extends over 15 amino acids.

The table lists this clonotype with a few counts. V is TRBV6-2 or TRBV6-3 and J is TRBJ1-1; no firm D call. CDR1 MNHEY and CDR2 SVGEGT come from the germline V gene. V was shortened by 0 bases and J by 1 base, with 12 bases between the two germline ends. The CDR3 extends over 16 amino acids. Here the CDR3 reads CASSYSISRTNTEAFF. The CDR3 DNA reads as TGTGCCAGCAGTTACTCGATATCCAGGACGAACACTGAAGCTTTCTTT.

This CDR3 reads CASILGAGYTF. The CDR3 region has the DNA TGTGCCAGCATATTGGGGGCTGGCTACACCTTC. This chain connects TRBV12-3 or TRBV12-4 to TRBJ1-2, with D possibly matching TRBD1 (6 bases). This CDR3 region has 11 residues. The ends were cut back, 7 bases at V and 7 bases at J, with 10 bases in the middle.

CDR3 region: CATSRVEHHNEQFF. The DNA of the CDR3 is TGTGCCACCAGCAGAGTCGAGCACCACAATGAGCAGTTCTTC. This rearrangement joins TRBV15 to TRBJ2-1; D is unclear. CDR3 length equals 14 residues. Germline lookup yields CDR1 LNHNV and CDR2 YYDKDF (reference sequence). V lost 1 base and J 5 bases, leaving 9 bases between the germline ends.

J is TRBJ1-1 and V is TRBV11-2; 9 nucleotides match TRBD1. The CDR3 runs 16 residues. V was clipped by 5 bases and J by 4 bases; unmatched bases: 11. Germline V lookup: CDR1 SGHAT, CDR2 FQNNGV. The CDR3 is CASSTPPGQGVTEAFF. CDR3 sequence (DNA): TGTGCCAGCAGCACCCCCCCGGGACAGGGTGTCACTGAAGCTTTCTTT.

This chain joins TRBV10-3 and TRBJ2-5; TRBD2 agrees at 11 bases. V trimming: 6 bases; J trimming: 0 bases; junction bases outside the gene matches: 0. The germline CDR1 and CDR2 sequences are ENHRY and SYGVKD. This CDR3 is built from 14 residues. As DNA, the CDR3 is TGTGCCATCAGGACTAGCGGGAACCAAGAGACCCAGTACTTC. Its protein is CAIRTSGNQETQYF.

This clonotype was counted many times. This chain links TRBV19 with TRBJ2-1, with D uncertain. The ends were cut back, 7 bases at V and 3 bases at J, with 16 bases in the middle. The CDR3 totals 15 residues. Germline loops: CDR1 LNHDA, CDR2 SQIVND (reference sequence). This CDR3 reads CASTGNSGRYNEQFF. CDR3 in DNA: TGTGCCAGTACTGGGAATTCCGGGCGCTACAATGAGCAGTTCTTC.

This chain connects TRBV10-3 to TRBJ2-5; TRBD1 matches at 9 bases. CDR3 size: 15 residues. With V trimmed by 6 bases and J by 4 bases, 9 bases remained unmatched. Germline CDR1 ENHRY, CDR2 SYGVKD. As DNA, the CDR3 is TGTGCCATCAGCCCCGGGACAGGGACTACAGAGACCCAGTACTTC. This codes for CAISPGTGTTETQYF.

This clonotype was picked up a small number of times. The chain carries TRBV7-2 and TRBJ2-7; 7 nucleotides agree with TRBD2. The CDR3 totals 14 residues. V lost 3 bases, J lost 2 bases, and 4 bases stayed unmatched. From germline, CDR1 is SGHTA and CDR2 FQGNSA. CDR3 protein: CASSFSSGTYEQYF. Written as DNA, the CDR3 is TGTGCCAGCAGCTTTTCTAGCGGCACCTACGAGCAGTACTTC.

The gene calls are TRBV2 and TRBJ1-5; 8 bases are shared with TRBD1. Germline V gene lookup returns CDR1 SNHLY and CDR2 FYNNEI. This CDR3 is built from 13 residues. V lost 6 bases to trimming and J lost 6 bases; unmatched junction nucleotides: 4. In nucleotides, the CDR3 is TGTGCCAGCAGGGGACAGGAGGGTCAGCCCCAGCATTTT. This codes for CASRGQEGQPQHF.

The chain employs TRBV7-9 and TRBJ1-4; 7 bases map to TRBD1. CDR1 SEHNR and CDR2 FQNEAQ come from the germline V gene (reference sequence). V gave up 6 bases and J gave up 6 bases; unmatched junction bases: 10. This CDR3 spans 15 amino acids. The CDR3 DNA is TGTGCCAGCAGTTTACAGACAGGGCCTGATGAAAAACTGTTTTTT. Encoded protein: CASSLQTGPDEKLFF.

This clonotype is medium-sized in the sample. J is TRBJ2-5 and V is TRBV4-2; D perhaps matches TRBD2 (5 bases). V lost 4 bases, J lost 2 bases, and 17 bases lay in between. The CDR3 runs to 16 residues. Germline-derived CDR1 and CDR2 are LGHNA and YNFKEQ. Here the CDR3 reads CASSPSSAAEQETQYF. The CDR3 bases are TGTGCCAGCAGCCCCTCGAGCGCAGCGGAGCAAGAGACCCAGTACTTC.

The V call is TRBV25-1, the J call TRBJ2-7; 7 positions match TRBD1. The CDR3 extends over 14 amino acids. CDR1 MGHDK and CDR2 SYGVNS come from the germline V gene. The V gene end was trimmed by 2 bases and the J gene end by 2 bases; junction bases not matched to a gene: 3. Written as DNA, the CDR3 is TGTGCCAGCAGTGAAATGAGGGGGCCCTACGAGCAGTACTTC. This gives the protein CASSEMRGPYEQYF.

The CDR3 sequence: CASSPHRREGPDTQYF. The CDR3 DNA is TGTGCCAGCAGCCCACACCGGCGGGAGGGACCAGATACGCAGTATTTT. The rearrangement joins TRBV7-3 to TRBJ2-3, with TRBD2 identical over 9 bases. J gave up 4 bases and V 5 bases, and 10 bases lay outside the gene matches. The CDR3 has 16 residues. Per germline, CDR1 SGHTA and CDR2 FQGTGA.

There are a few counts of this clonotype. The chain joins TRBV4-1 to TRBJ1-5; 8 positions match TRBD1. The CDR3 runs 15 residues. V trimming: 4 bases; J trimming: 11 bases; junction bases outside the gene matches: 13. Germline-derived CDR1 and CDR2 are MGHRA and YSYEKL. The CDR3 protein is CASSRDRGTGSSQHF. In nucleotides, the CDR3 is TGCGCCAGCAGCCGTGACAGGGGCACGGGATCGTCCCAGCATTTT.

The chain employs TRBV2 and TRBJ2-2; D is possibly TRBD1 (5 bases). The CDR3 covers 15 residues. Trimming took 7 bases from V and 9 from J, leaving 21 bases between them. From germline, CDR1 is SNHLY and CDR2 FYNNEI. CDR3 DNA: TGTGCCAGCATGGGCGGCACAGGTTTCTCCAGGGAGCTGTTTTTT. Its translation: CASMGGTGFSRELFF.

The CDR3: CASSLRTSGNGELFF. DNA of the CDR3: TGTGCCAGCAGTTTACGGACTAGCGGAAACGGGGAGCTGTTTTTT. The chain is built from TRBV12-3 or TRBV12-4 and TRBJ2-2, with TRBD2 matching 10 bases. The CDR3 extends over 15 amino acids. V trimming: 2 bases; J trimming: 7 bases; junction bases outside the gene matches: 4.

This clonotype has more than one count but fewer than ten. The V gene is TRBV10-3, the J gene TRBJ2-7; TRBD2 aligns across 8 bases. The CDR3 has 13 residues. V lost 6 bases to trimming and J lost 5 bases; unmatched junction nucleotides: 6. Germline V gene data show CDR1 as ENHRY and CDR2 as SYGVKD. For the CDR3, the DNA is TGTGCCATCAGACCCTCCGGGGGGGACGAGCAGTACTTC. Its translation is CAIRPSGGDEQYF.

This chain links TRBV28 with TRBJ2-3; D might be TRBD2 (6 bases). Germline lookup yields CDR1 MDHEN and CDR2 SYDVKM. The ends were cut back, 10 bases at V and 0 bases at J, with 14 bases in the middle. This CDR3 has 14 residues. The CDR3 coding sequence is TGTGCCACCTGGGGTAGCGGTAGCACAGATACGCAGTATTTT. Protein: CATWGSGSTDTQYF. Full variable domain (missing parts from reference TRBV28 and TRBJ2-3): DVKVTQSSRYLVKRTGEKVFLECVQDMDHENMFWYRQDPGLGLRLIYFSYDVKMKEKGDIPEGYSVSREKKERFSLILESASTNQTSMYLCATWGSGSTDTQYFGPGTRLTVL.

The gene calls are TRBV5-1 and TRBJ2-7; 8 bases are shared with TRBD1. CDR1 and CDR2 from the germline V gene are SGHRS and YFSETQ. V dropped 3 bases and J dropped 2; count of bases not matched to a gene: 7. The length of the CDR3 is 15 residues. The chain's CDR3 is CASSWTGTATYEQYF. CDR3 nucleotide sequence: TGCGCCAGCAGCTGGACAGGGACTGCGACCTACGAGCAGTACTTC.

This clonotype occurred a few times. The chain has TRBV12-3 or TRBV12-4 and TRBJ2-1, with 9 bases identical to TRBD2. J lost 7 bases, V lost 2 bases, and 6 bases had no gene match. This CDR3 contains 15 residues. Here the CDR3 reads CASSLSSGGGNEQFF. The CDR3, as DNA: TGTGCCAGCAGTTTAAGTAGCGGGGGTGGGAATGAGCAGTTCTTC.

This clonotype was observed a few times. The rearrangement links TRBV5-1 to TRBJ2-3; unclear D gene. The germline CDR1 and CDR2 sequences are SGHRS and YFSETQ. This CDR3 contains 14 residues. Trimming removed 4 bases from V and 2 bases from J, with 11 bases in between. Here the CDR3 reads CASSPRSPTDTQYF. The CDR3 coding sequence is TGCGCCAGCAGCCCCCGGTCCCCCACAGATACGCAGTATTTT.

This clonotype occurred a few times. CDR3 in DNA: TGCAGTGCTAGAAGACGAAAGGACAGCACCTCCTACGAGCAGTACTTC. Its protein product is CSARRRKDSTSYEQYF. This chain joins TRBV20-1 and TRBJ2-7; D perhaps matches TRBD1 (6 bases). The V end lost 2 bases, the J end lost 0 bases, and 17 bases lay between the germline ends. The CDR3 loop spans 16 amino acids. CDR1 is DFQATT and CDR2 is SNEGSKA in the germline V gene (reference sequence).

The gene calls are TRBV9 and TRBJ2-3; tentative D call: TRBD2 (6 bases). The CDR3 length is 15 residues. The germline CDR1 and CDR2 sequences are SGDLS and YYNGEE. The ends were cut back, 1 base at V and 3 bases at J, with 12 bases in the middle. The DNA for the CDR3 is TGTGCCAGCAGCGTAAGGGCGGGACGAACAGATACGCAGTATTTT. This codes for CASSVRAGRTDTQYF. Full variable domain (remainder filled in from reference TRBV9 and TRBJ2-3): DSGVTQTPKHLITATGQRVTLRCSPRSGDLSVYWYQQSLDQGLQFLIQYYNGEERAKGNILERFSAQQFPDLHSELNLSSLELGDSALYFCASSVRAGRTDTQYFGPGTRLTVL.